Presented here are 16 T cell receptor beta chains from one specimen sequenced in a study of CD4 T cells in relation to SARS-CoV-2 and coronaviruses. This table comes from immunoSEQ multiplex PCR, and its TCRdb copy is limited to in-frame clones, with some not included. The sample includes some 19,000 clones, 77% of them seen just once. These receptors have no known antigen. The unexposed donors gave CD4+ T cells in about 2011-2018, prior to COVID-19. After about 11 days of culture, CD4+ T cells were isolated. The sequenced sample consisted of CD4+ T cells from PBMCs, cultured in vitro. The receptors here all came from a human donor in good health.

This chain joins TRBV4-3 and TRBJ1-1, with D tentatively TRBD1 (5 bases). The CDR3 has 16 residues. The V gene lost 1 base and the J gene lost 3 bases, with 15 bases spanning the gap. The germline CDR1 and CDR2 sequences are LGHNA and YSLEER. CDR3 bases: TGCGCCAGCAGCCAAGGTCCCCGCAGGGCAGACACTGAAGCTTTCTTT. It translates to CASSQGPRRADTEAFF.

The chain is built from TRBV24-1 and TRBJ1-1; D might be TRBD1 (5 bases). The CDR3 is 13 residues long. V lost 3 bases and J 6 bases, leaving 10 bases between the germline ends. Per the germline V gene, CDR1 is KGHDR and CDR2 is SFDVKD. Written as DNA, the CDR3 is TGTGCCACCAGTGATCCGGACAAGGCTGAAGCTTTCTTT. As protein: CATSDPDKAEAFF.

The rearrangement joins TRBV10-3 to TRBJ1-2; D unresolved. The V end lost 2 bases, the J end lost 8 bases, and 12 bases lay between the germline ends. The CDR3 length is 13 residues. Germline V lookup: CDR1 ENHRY, CDR2 SYGVKD. The CDR3 DNA reads TGTGCCATCAGTGAGGGATTTACGGGCGGCTACACCTTC. This encodes CAISEGFTGGYTF.

The rearrangement links TRBV4-1 to TRBJ1-5; D not certain. This CDR3 region has 17 residues. The germline gives CDR1 MGHRA, CDR2 YSYEKL. V gave up 0 bases and J gave up 3 bases, with 15 bases separating them. Written as DNA, the CDR3 is TGCGCCAGCAGCCAAGATGGAGGCAGATTTTTCAATCAGCCCCAGCATTTT. The encoded protein is CASSQDGGRFFNQPQHF.

This sequence joins TRBV6-5 and TRBJ1-1; D remains ambiguous. Between the trimmed V and J ends, which lost 0 bases and 5 bases, there was a span of 10 bases. Germline V gene lookup returns CDR1 MNHEY and CDR2 SVGAGI. The CDR3 covers 14 residues. The DNA for the CDR3 is TGTGCCAGCAGTTACTCTCGACGAGGAACTGAAGCTTTCTTT. It yields the protein CASSYSRRGTEAFF.

The V gene is TRBV4-3, the J gene TRBJ2-3; no clear D gene. Germline values: CDR1 LGHNA, CDR2 YSLEER. The V end lost 3 bases, the J end lost 0 bases, and 10 bases lay between the germline ends. The CDR3 totals 15 residues. The CDR3 is CASSHRSGSTDTQYF. CDR3 DNA sequence: TGCGCCAGCAGCCACCGGTCGGGTAGCACAGATACGCAGTATTTT.

The DNA for the CDR3 is TGTGCCAGCTCACCTTCAGGGGGAATCGGGCAGTACTTC. This gives the protein CASSPSGGIGQYF. The chain uses TRBV18 and TRBJ2-7, with 7 bases lining up with TRBD1. The CDR3 loop spans 13 amino acids. CDR1 KGHSH and CDR2 LQKENI come from the germline V gene. V dropped 3 bases and J dropped 9; count of bases not matched to a gene: 8.

This clone was detected once. V gene TRBV24-1 combines with J gene TRBJ2-1, with 8 positions matching TRBD1. Germline loops: CDR1 KGHDR, CDR2 SFDVKD. V was pared by 5 bases and J by 8 bases, with 4 bases of the junction left unmatched. There are 13 residues in the CDR3. The CDR3 DNA reads TGTGCCACCAGTGGGGGACAGGTGGATGAGCAGTTCTTC. Its translation is CATSGGQVDEQFF.

The chain carries TRBV3-1 (or the pseudogene TRBV3-2) and TRBJ1-6; possible D gene TRBD1, 6 bases. Trimming took 0 bases from V and 0 from J, leaving 18 bases between them. Germline assignment: CDR1 LGHDT and CDR2 YNNKEL (reference sequence). There are 20 residues in the CDR3. In DNA form, the CDR3 reads TGTGCCAGCAGCCAAGATCACGTGGGACACCTAAGCTCCTATAATTCACCCCTCCACTTT. Its protein is CASSQDHVGHLSSYNSPLHF.

J is TRBJ2-1 and V is TRBV4-1; tentatively, D is TRBD2 (6 bases). V was shortened by 3 bases and J by 6 bases, with 12 bases between the two germline ends. The CDR3 consists of 14 residues. Germline values: CDR1 MGHRA, CDR2 YSYEKL. In DNA form, the CDR3 reads TGCGCCAGCAGCCACCCGGGAGTAAGCAATGAGCAGTTCTTC. Translation: CASSHPGVSNEQFF.

The chain is built from TRBV6-5 and TRBJ1-2; 7 bases are a match to TRBD1. Germline V gene sequence: CDR1 MNHEY, CDR2 SVGAGI. The CDR3 totals 15 residues. V lost 0 bases and J lost 4; bases outside the gene matches: 5. CDR3 bases: TGTGCCAGCAGTTACTCCGTCGGGACAGTCTATGGCTACACCTTC. Translation: CASSYSVGTVYGYTF.

The genes are TRBV9 and TRBJ1-5; 10 bases fit TRBD1. This CDR3 has 17 residues. V lost 0 bases and J lost 2; bases outside the gene matches: 5. CDR1 and CDR2 from the germline V gene are SGDLS and YYNGEE. DNA of the CDR3: TGTGCCAGCAGCGTAGGGGGGACAGGGGAGGGCAATCAGCCCCAGCATTTT. Its translation: CASSVGGTGEGNQPQHF.

Of note for this clone: The junction does not match germline at one end; this may be a read error. The V call is TRBV18, the J call TRBJ2-5; 7 bases are shared with TRBD2. This CDR3 has 16 amino acids. Per the germline V gene, CDR1 is KGHSH and CDR2 is LQKENI. This CDR3 reads CASSPPRGTSLETQYF. CDR3 DNA: TGTGCCAGCTCCCCACCGCGGGGGACCAGTTTAGAGACCCAGTACTTC.

This clone was observed a few times. The V call is TRBV19, the J call TRBJ1-5, with D possibly being TRBD1 (5 bases). CDR1 is LNHDA, CDR2 SQIVND, per germline (reference sequence). With 4 bases removed from V and 1 base from J, the gap between germline ends came to 11 bases. The CDR3 spans 15 residues. CDR3 in amino acids: CASSTTVNSNQPQHF. The CDR3 DNA sequence: TGTGCCAGTAGTACGACAGTTAACAGCAATCAGCCCCAGCATTTT.

The rearrangement links TRBV6-2 or TRBV6-3 to TRBJ2-1, with 8 bases lining up with TRBD2. The V gene end was trimmed by 4 bases and the J gene end by 2 bases; junction bases not matched to a gene: 4. This CDR3 is built from 15 residues. Per the germline V gene, CDR1 is MNHEY and CDR2 is SVGEGT. CDR3 nucleotide sequence: TGTGCCAGCAGTTTAATAGCGGGAACCTACAATGAGCAGTTCTTC. It encodes CASSLIAGTYNEQFF.

This chain links TRBV5-1 with TRBJ1-1; 8 nucleotides align to TRBD1. The V segment lost 4 bases and the J segment 5 bases; nucleotides outside the gene matches: 7. There are 14 residues in the CDR3. The V gene's germline CDR1 is SGHRS and CDR2 YFSETQ. CDR3 sequence (DNA): TGCGCCAGCAGCACCGGACAGGGCGGGACTGAAGCTTTCTTT. Translating it yields CASSTGQGGTEAFF.